This TCR beta chain was profiled in a study of blood T cell repertoires in COVID-19. From germline, CDR1 is MNHEY and CDR2 SVGAGI. The CDR3 covers 13 residues. The junction had 2 bases not matched to a gene; V was cut back by 5 bases and J by 4 bases. This clone has a single count. The assay was immunoSEQ multiplex PCR, and TCRdb's table has in-frame clones only and misses some. The table includes 30,000 to 40,000 clones, 85% to 90% detected once. The chain couples TRBV6-5 to TRBJ1-1; 9 bases are a match to TRBD1. This sequence was found in a man between 60 and 75 years old with active or convalescent COVID-19. The sequencing input was peripheral blood. The CDR3 nucleotides are TGTGCCAGCAGTACGACAGGGGGCACTGAAGCTTTCTTT. Translating it yields CASSTTGGTEAFF.